These 28 T cell receptor beta chains were sequenced from one sample in a study of cytomegalovirus exposure and HLA in healthy donors. This PCR relied on a set of 60 Vbeta primers and 13 Jbeta primers. Only in-frame clones appear in the TCRdb table, and some are missing; sequencing was by immunoSEQ multiplex PCR. The sample records some 110,000 clones, about four fifths being singletons. The sequencing input was PBMCs. These receptors all stem from a man aged 35 to 55 in good health and CMV-seronegative.

This clone was counted a few times. CDR3 bases: TGTGCCAGCAGTTTATGGGGACAGAGAAATTACGAGCAGTACTTC. This translates into CASSLWGQRNYEQYF. The rearrangement joins TRBV27 to TRBJ2-7; 7 bases are a match to TRBD1. CDR3 length equals 15 residues. Germline lookup yields CDR1 MNHEY and CDR2 SMNVEV (reference sequence). The trim removed 1 base at V and 4 bases at J, leaving 7 bases unmatched.

The gene calls are TRBV5-1 and TRBJ2-3, with TRBD2 as a possible D gene (6 bases). Trimming cost V 7 bases and J 0 bases, with 12 bases left between them. The CDR3 spans 14 residues. Germline assignment: CDR1 SGHRS and CDR2 YFSETQ. CDR3 DNA sequence: TGCGCCAGCGGTTTGGACTACAGCACAGATACGCAGTATTTT. It is translated as CASGLDYSTDTQYF.

The rearrangement joins TRBV7-2 to TRBJ1-5, with D unresolved. Deletions cut 5 bases from V and 0 bases from J, with 17 bases between. The CDR3 consists of 17 residues. Germline CDR1 reads SGHTA; CDR2 reads FQGNSA. The CDR3 spells CASSPRGGQYSNQPQHF. CDR3 in DNA: TGTGCCAGCAGCCCTAGAGGCGGGCAGTATAGCAATCAGCCCCAGCATTTT.

The CDR3 region has the DNA TGCGCCAGCAGCCTAACAGGGATACACACCGGGGAGCTGTTTTTT. Protein product: CASSLTGIHTGELFF. The chain employs TRBV5-1 and TRBJ2-2; D perhaps matches TRBD1 (6 bases). Germline CDR1 reads SGHRS; CDR2 reads YFSETQ. Trimming stripped 4 bases from V and 3 bases from J, with 13 bases between. This CDR3 has 15 amino acids.

This clone was observed a few times. This sequence joins TRBV5-1 and TRBJ1-6; tentatively, D is TRBD1 (6 bases). Germline V gene lookup returns CDR1 SGHRS and CDR2 YFSETQ. The CDR3 loop spans 16 amino acids. Between the trimmed V and J ends, which lost 0 bases and 5 bases, there was a span of 12 bases. The CDR3 loop reads CASSLERTADNSPLHF. CDR3 DNA: TGCGCCAGCAGCTTGGAACGGACAGCGGATAATTCACCCCTCCACTTT.

CDR3: CASSPRGQSGNTIYF. CDR3 sequence (DNA): TGTGCCAGCAGCCCGCGGGGACAGTCCGGAAACACCATATATTTT. J is TRBJ1-3 and V is TRBV7-2, with 7 bases fitting TRBD1. CDR3 length: 15 amino acids. J gave up 4 bases and V 5 bases, and 8 bases lay outside the gene matches. The germline gives CDR1 SGHTA, CDR2 FQGNSA.

This clone has just a few counts. The chain carries TRBV6-5 and TRBJ1-5; D is possibly TRBD1 (5 bases). Trimming stripped 2 bases from V and 1 base from J, with 9 bases between. There are 15 residues in the CDR3. The germline V gene has CDR1 MNHEY and CDR2 SVGAGI. CDR3 sequence reads: CASSYKPGSNQPQHF. Written as DNA, the CDR3 is TGTGCCAGCAGTTACAAACCAGGGAGCAATCAGCCCCAGCATTTT.

This chain connects TRBV6-6 to TRBJ1-4; tentative D call: TRBD1 (6 bases). V shed 4 bases and J shed 6 bases, with 12 bases lying between them. This CDR3 contains 14 residues. Germline lookup yields CDR1 MNHNY and CDR2 SVGAGI (reference sequence). This chain's CDR3 is CASSWGPGDEKLFF. The CDR3, as DNA: TGTGCCAGCAGTTGGGGGCCCGGGGATGAAAAACTGTTTTTT.

The V gene is TRBV7-2, the J gene TRBJ1-2, with a possible D match to TRBD1 (5 bases). CDR1 is SGHTA and CDR2 is FQGNSA in the germline V gene. The CDR3 loop spans 15 amino acids. The V end lost 3 bases, the J end lost 2 bases, and 13 bases lay between the germline ends. For the CDR3, the DNA is TGTGCCAGCAGCTTCTCGACAGCTCAGAACTATGGCTACACCTTC. Its protein product is CASSFSTAQNYGYTF.

This rearrangement joins TRBV19 to TRBJ2-3; weak D call: TRBD2 (6 bases). V gave up 9 bases and J gave up 2 bases, with 15 bases separating them. The CDR3 spans 14 residues. Germline V gene sequence: CDR1 LNHDA, CDR2 SQIVND (reference sequence). CDR3 sequence reads: CASYSGRDTDTQYF. The CDR3 DNA is TGTGCCAGCTATTCCGGGAGAGACACAGATACGCAGTATTTT.

This clone is a singleton in its sample. The V and J genes are TRBV6-1 and TRBJ2-1; possible D gene TRBD2, 6 bases. Looked up from germline, CDR1 is MNHNS and CDR2 is SASEGT. The CDR3 is made up of 14 amino acids. Trimming removed 6 bases from V and 5 bases from J, with 14 bases in between. The CDR3 sequence: CASSPGLTHNEQFF. The CDR3 DNA reads as TGTGCCAGCAGCCCGGGACTTACCCACAATGAGCAGTTCTTC.

J is TRBJ2-2 and V is TRBV11-3, with a possible D match to TRBD1 (5 bases). CDR1 and CDR2 (germline): SGHNT, YENEEA. V shed 4 bases and J shed 4 bases, with 7 bases lying between them. The CDR3 runs 13 residues. DNA for the CDR3: TGTGCCAGCAGCTACGACAGCACCGGGGAGCTGTTTTTT. Translating gives CASSYDSTGELFF.

Only a few counts were recorded for this clone. The chain links TRBV30 to TRBJ1-6, with D hard to call. Between the trimmed V and J ends, which lost 5 bases and 0 bases, there was a span of 11 bases. This CDR3 is built from 15 residues. CDR1 GTSNPN and CDR2 SVGIG come from the germline V gene (reference sequence). The DNA of the CDR3 is TGTGCCTGGGACCAGGATCGCTCCTATAATTCACCCCTCCACTTT. It is translated as CAWDQDRSYNSPLHF.

This chain links TRBV7-3 with TRBJ2-1, with 7 bases matching TRBD1. V trimming: 5 bases; J trimming: 8 bases; junction bases outside the gene matches: 15. The CDR3 runs to 16 residues. The germline V gene encodes CDR1 SGHTA and CDR2 FQGTGA. The CDR3 sequence: CASSPMPLQGFDEQFF. The CDR3 DNA follows: TGTGCCAGCAGCCCCATGCCCCTACAGGGGTTCGATGAGCAGTTCTTC. Combining the CDR3 with reference TRBV7-3 and TRBJ2-1 gives the whole variable domain GAGVSQTPSNKVTEKGKYVELRCDPISGHTALYWYRQSLGQGPEFLIYFQGTGAADDSGLPNDRFFAVRPEGSVSTLKIQRTERGDSAVYLCASSPMPLQGFDEQFFGPGTRLTVL.

This chain uses TRBV7-9 with TRBJ2-3; TRBD1 matches 11 bases. With V trimmed by 4 bases and J by 4 bases, 1 base remained unmatched. This CDR3 is built from 14 residues. Germline V gene data show CDR1 as SEHNR and CDR2 as FQNEAQ (reference sequence). The CDR3 DNA sequence: TGTGCCAGCAGCTGGGGACAGGGGGCAGATACGCAGTATTTT. Amino acids: CASSWGQGADTQYF.

The gene calls are TRBV27 and TRBJ2-7; TRBD1 is a possible D gene (6 bases). V lost 2 bases to trimming and J lost 2 bases, with 13 bases between them. Germline V lookup: CDR1 MNHEY, CDR2 SMNVEV (reference sequence). CDR3 length: 15 residues. CDR3 amino acids: CASSLDLGAAYEQYF. The CDR3 DNA sequence: TGTGCCAGCAGTTTAGATCTGGGGGCAGCCTACGAGCAGTACTTC.

This chain joins TRBV10-3 and TRBJ1-6; 11 bases match TRBD1. The CDR3 extends over 18 amino acids. Trimming at V came to 7 bases and at J to 7 bases, leaving 15 bases not matched to a gene. Germline CDR1 and CDR2: ENHRY and SYGVKD. The CDR3 region has the DNA TGTGCCATCAAGCCGGGACAGGGGGAACGGTTCGGAAATTCACCCCTCCACTTT. Protein product: CAIKPGQGERFGNSPLHF.

The chain combines TRBV2 with TRBJ1-5; no firm D call. V lost 6 bases and J lost 0, with 15 bases in between. The germline V gene encodes CDR1 SNHLY and CDR2 FYNNEI. The CDR3 totals 16 residues. The chain's CDR3 is CASSQVAVYSNQPQHF. CDR3 bases: TGTGCCAGCAGCCAAGTGGCGGTCTATAGCAATCAGCCCCAGCATTTT. Looking up the rest from reference TRBV2 and TRBJ1-5 gives the full variable domain: EPEVTQTPSHQVTQMGQEVILRCVPISNHLYFYWYRQILGQKVEFLVSFYNNEISEKSEIFDDQFSVERPDGSNFTLKIRSTKLEDSAMYFCASSQVAVYSNQPQHFGDGTRLSIL.

This chain joins TRBV14 and TRBJ1-1, with D possibly being TRBD1 (6 bases). Between the trimmed V and J ends, which lost 4 bases and 6 bases, there was a span of 15 bases. The germline CDR1 and CDR2 sequences are SGHDN and FVKESK. The CDR3 totals 14 residues. CDR3 coding DNA: TGTGCCAGCAGCCTTACAGGGTCGGGGTCTGAAGCTTTCTTT. Translating gives CASSLTGSGSEAFF.

The chain combines TRBV28 with TRBJ2-6, with TRBD2 as a possible D gene (5 bases). V was clipped by 4 bases and J by 0 bases, with 13 bases between them. Germline V CDR1 and CDR2: MDHEN, SYDVKM. This CDR3 comprises 17 residues. The CDR3 nucleotides are TGTGCCAGCAGTTCCGATTCTCGGGGCTCTGGGGCCAACGTCCTGACTTTC. Encoded protein: CASSSDSRGSGANVLTF.

The chain is built from TRBV4-3 and TRBJ2-7; D remains ambiguous. In germline, CDR1 is LGHNA, CDR2 YSLEER. V was trimmed by 0 bases and J by 2 bases, leaving 11 bases between them. The CDR3 spans 15 residues. CDR3 nucleotide sequence: TGCGCCAGCAGCCAAGATCATACAGACCCCTACGAGCAGTACTTC. This gives the protein CASSQDHTDPYEQYF.

The chain's CDR3 is CASSSGRTGLSYEQYF. As DNA, the CDR3 is TGTGCCAGCAGCTCGGGACGGACAGGTTTGTCCTACGAGCAGTACTTC. The V call is TRBV5-4, the J call TRBJ2-7, with 7 bases aligning to TRBD1. Germline trimming cut 3 bases from V and 1 base from J; bases unmatched to any gene: 10. This CDR3 spans 16 amino acids. Germline V gene data show CDR1 as SGHNT and CDR2 as YYREEE (reference sequence).

The CDR3 spells CASSRESHFNYGYTF. The CDR3 nucleotides are TGTGCCAGCAGCCGAGAGTCCCACTTTAACTATGGCTACACCTTC. The chain carries TRBV7-9 and TRBJ1-2; D remains unclear. Trimming pared 5 bases from V and 1 base from J, leaving 14 bases between. This CDR3 contains 15 residues. Per the germline V gene, CDR1 is SEHNR and CDR2 is FQNEAQ (reference sequence).

This clone was detected only a few times. The chain has TRBV5-4 and TRBJ2-3, with TRBD2 identical over 13 bases. Losses at the gene ends were 3 bases for V and 0 bases for J; bases not matched to a gene: 7. CDR3 length equals 18 residues. Germline CDR1 is SGHNT and CDR2 is YYREEE (reference sequence). CDR3 in DNA: TGTGCCAGCAGCTATTCGGGACTAGCGGGGACTAGCACAGATACGCAGTATTTT. The encoded protein is CASSYSGLAGTSTDTQYF.

The chain joins TRBV7-3 to TRBJ2-5; D possibly corresponds to TRBD1 (5 bases). The germline V gene has CDR1 SGHTA and CDR2 FQGTGA. Trimming took off 4 bases at V and 4 bases at J, with 10 bases between the two ends. This CDR3 comprises 13 residues. The CDR3 nucleotides read TGTGCCAGCAGCTCTAGGACACGAGAGACCCAGTACTTC. Translating it yields CASSSRTRETQYF.

This clone was observed a few times. The rearrangement uses TRBV6-5 and TRBJ2-7, with 11 bases lining up with TRBD1. This CDR3 comprises 16 residues. V lost 1 base to trimming and J lost 0 bases; unmatched junction nucleotides: 2. CDR1 and CDR2 from the germline V gene are MNHEY and SVGAGI. CDR3 amino acids: CASSYWTGGGSYEQYF. In DNA, the CDR3 is TGTGCCAGCAGTTACTGGACAGGGGGCGGCTCCTACGAGCAGTACTTC.

The chain combines TRBV7-2 with TRBJ1-4; D is unresolved. Germline V lookup: CDR1 SGHTA, CDR2 FQGNSA. Trimming took off 1 base at V and 4 bases at J, with 10 bases between the two ends. The CDR3 is made up of 15 amino acids. DNA for the CDR3: TGTGCCAGCAGCTTAGGCCCAGGCCTTAATGAAAAACTGTTTTTT. Protein product: CASSLGPGLNEKLFF. The full variable domain, rest sourced from reference TRBV7-2 and TRBJ1-4, is GAGVSQSPSNKVTEKGKDVELRCDPISGHTALYWYRQSLGQGLEFLIYFQGNSAPDKSGLPSDRFSAERTGGSVSTLTIQRTQQEDSAVYLCASSLGPGLNEKLFFGSGTQLSVL.

V is TRBV9 and J is TRBJ1-2; D unclear. CDR1 and CDR2 (germline): SGDLS, YYNGEE. This CDR3 has 15 amino acids. V dropped 4 bases and J dropped 2 bases, with 15 bases sitting between them. The CDR3: CASSSHGGVNYGYTF. CDR3 bases: TGTGCCAGCAGCTCTCATGGCGGAGTGAACTATGGCTACACCTTC.